This T cell receptor (beta chain) was recorded in a study of cytomegalovirus exposure and HLA in healthy donors. Study outcomes and limitations: Reports credit the classifier with highly specific, highly sensitive diagnosis of cytomegalovirus status. Some TCR beta chains (approximately 180 of them) were listed as cytomegalovirus-associated.

To note about this clone: Antigen specificity is unknown.

The table came from immunoSEQ multiplex PCR; TCRdb's copy has only in-frame clones and leaves some out. The sample consists of around 220,000 clones, approximately 86% of them appearing once. Material: PBMCs. The sequence was obtained from a woman under 30 in good health and CMV-seronegative.

DNA of the CDR3: TGCGCCAGCAGCCCCATCTCCAGGACTAGCGGGAGGTACCAAGAGACCCAGTACTTC. Residues: CASSPISRTSGRYQETQYF. The rearrangement uses TRBV4-1 and TRBJ2-5; 14 positions agree with TRBD2. Per the germline V gene, CDR1 is MGHRA and CDR2 is YSYEKL. The trim removed 4 bases at V and 0 bases at J, leaving 10 bases unmatched. The CDR3 extends over 19 amino acids.